This T cell receptor (beta chain) was captured in a study of T cell responses to AZD1222 COVID-19 vaccine. The study's findings and limits: Clonal diversity was possibly underestimated, and white British individuals and females predominated among donors. Sampled repertoires all dated from after the peak T cell response.

TCRdb's table, derived via immunoSEQ multiplex PCR, lists solely in-frame clones and lacks some. The data hold approximately 140,000 clones, with almost 90% observed a single time. V was trimmed by 7 bases and J by 5 bases, leaving 11 bases between them. Germline CDR1 reads SQVTM; CDR2 reads ANQGSEA. This CDR3 spans 11 amino acids. Analysis merged second doses at about 4 or about 12 weeks. As concerns this clone: What it binds is not known.

The V and J genes are TRBV29-1 and TRBJ1-1, with D maybe TRBD1 (5 bases). The starting material was peripheral blood, obtained 28 days after the second AZD1222 dose. The TCR sequence derives from an adult who received the AZD1222 COVID-19 vaccine. The CDR3 protein is CSGDLRTEAFF. CDR3 sequence (DNA): TGCAGCGGGGACCTCAGGACTGAAGCTTTCTTT.